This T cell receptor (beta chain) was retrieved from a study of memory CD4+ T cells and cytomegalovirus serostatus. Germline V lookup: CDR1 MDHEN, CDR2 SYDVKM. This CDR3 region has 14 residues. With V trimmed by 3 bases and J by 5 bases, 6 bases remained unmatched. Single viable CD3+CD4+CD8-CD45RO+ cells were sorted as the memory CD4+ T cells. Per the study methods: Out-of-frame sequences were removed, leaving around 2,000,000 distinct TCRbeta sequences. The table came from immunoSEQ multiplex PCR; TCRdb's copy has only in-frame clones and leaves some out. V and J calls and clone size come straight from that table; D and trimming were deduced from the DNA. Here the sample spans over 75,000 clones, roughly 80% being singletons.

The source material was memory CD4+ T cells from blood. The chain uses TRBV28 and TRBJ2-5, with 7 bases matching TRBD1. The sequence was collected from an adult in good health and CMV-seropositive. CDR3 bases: TGTGCCAGCAGTTTGGACAGGACGGGGGAGACCCAGTACTTC. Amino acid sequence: CASSLDRTGETQYF.